The clone carrying this TCR beta chain was picked up many times. At one boundary the junction diverges from the germline segment, which might be a read error. This CDR3 is built from 13 residues. CDR1 ENHRY and CDR2 SYGVKD come from the germline V gene. TCRdb re-derived calls from the 5' RACE reads in MiXCR, one entry per CDR3 protein. The sample consists of under 85,000 distinct CDR3 sequences, 13% to 15% of them appearing once. The sample is drawn from a study of neurological immune-mediated disorders. The sequenced sample consisted of PBMCs. V and J are TRBV10-3 and TRBJ2-7; 12 bases fit TRBD2. The origin of this receptor is a woman aged 50 to 65 in good health. The CDR3 spells CAISESTTSGSIF. Written as DNA, the CDR3 is TGTGCCATCAGTGAGTCGACGACTAGCGGGAGTATTTTC.